This T cell receptor beta chain was observed in a study of neurological immune-mediated disorders. This clonotype was observed many times. As yet, its antigen is unknown. Germline and junction disagree at one end, which may indicate a read error. Germline loops: CDR1 SGHVS, CDR2 FNYEAQ. CDR3 length: 14 residues. The unsorted libraries were made from 2 million PBMCs kept at -80 C. Sequencing of 15-18 subjects in each run yielded over 190 million TCR-beta sequences. Each CDR3 protein gets one entry after TCRdb re-called the 5' RACE reads with MiXCR. The profile shows roughly 45,000 distinct CDR3 sequences, 3% to 3.5% of them singletons. The study, taken as a whole, reports: HTLV-1-associated myelopathy showed the most TCR clonal expansion; multiple sclerosis the least, below healthy controls.

V gene TRBV7-6 combines with J gene TRBJ2-5, with TRBD2 matching over 11 bases. This TCR was sampled from a woman aged 45-65 years with multiple sclerosis. Sequenced: PBMCs. CDR3: CASSLAGGRETQYF. CDR3 sequence (DNA): TGTGCCAGCAGTTTAGCGGGGGGGCGGGAGACCCAGTACTTC. The variable domain in full, completed from reference TRBV7-6 and TRBJ2-5, reads GAGVSQSPRYKVTKRGQDVALRCDPISGHVSLYWYRQALGQGPEFLTYFNYEAQQDKSGLPNDRFSAERPEGSISTLTIQRTEQRDSAMYRCASSLAGGRETQYFGPGTRLLVL.